Sequencing of this T cell receptor beta chain was carried out in a study of identical twins. Notes on the study in general: The study found weaker excess twin sharing in beta out-of-frame sequences. Models predicted too little out-of-frame TCR alpha sharing in monozygotic twins.

Template switching created a universal primer site, and the cDNA included unique molecular identifiers. One entry per CDR3 protein, called by TCRdb with MiXCR from the 5' RACE reads. The sample holds hundreds of thousands of distinct CDR3 sequences, around an eighth seen once. The germline gives CDR1 LNHDA, CDR2 SQIVND (reference sequence). CDR3 size: 10 residues. V was pared by 9 bases and J by 6 bases, with 8 bases between. As for this clonotype: Its antigen is undetermined.

This sample also appeared in a second study, on yellow fever vaccine responses in identical twins. That work states: Twins showed a vaccine T cell response that reportedly seemed partly convergent, partly personalized.

The TCR originated in a woman aged 18-29 years in good health. Sequenced sample: PBMCs. The chain joins TRBV19 to TRBJ2-5; unclear D gene. CDR3 residues: CARYEKTQYF. CDR3 DNA sequence: TGTGCCAGGTACGAGAAGACCCAGTACTTC.